This TCR beta chain is drawn from a study of T cell responses to AZD1222 COVID-19 vaccine. Regarding the study as a whole: A mostly white British donor set with more females was recruited, and clonal diversity was possibly underestimated.

With regard to this clone: Its target is not known. Different DNA sequences within this sample yield the same CDR3.

Here immunoSEQ multiplex PCR was the method, and the copy in TCRdb shows in-frame clones only, minus some. Of around 140,000 clones listed, 85% to 90% are singletons. Trimming removed 4 bases at V and 3 bases at J, with 7 bases between. This CDR3 region has 12 residues. In germline, CDR1 is SGDLS, CDR2 YYNGEE. The chain employs TRBV9 and TRBJ1-1; no definite D call. The specimen comprised peripheral blood, sampled on day 0 of AZD1222 vaccination. This receptor was identified in an adult in good health. The CDR3 reads CASSLADTEAFF. The CDR3 DNA follows: TGTGCCAGCAGCCTCGCGGACACTGAAGCTTTCTTT.